The entry that follows covers one TCR beta chain sequence. Antigen: not known. This sample is drawn from a study of cytomegalovirus exposure and HLA in healthy donors. Overall study results and limits: Fewer N-insertions (relative to the approximately 700-donor mean) were reportedly seen in an Asian-associated ancestry cluster in a later analysis. TCR sequences were mostly rare, though some public TCRs occurred in many donors.

Use of 60 Vbeta and 13 Jbeta primers characterized the PCR. Produced via immunoSEQ multiplex PCR; TCRdb's table is partial and in-frame only. The data hold under 200,000 clones, with roughly 71% observed a single time. CDR3 size: 13 residues. V gave up 3 bases and J gave up 11 bases; unmatched junction bases: 10. Germline V CDR1 and CDR2: GTSNPN, SVGIG (reference sequence). The chain links TRBV30 to TRBJ2-5; TRBD1 matches at 9 bases. The sequencing input was PBMCs. The clonotype comes from a male donor in good health and CMV-seropositive. The CDR3 sequence: CAWRTDRGLEQYF. CDR3 nucleotides: TGTGCCTGGAGGACGGACAGGGGACTGGAGCAGTACTTC.